This T cell receptor (beta chain) emerged from a study of shared clonotypes between healthy human individuals. Findings and limits, study-wide: Sequencing depth was predicted to influence how clonotypes are shared among donors. Tissues were not sampled, only blood, and their repertoires likely differ.

With regard to this clone: Its cognate antigen is unknown.

The CDR3 totals 12 residues. The germline gives CDR1 SGHRS, CDR2 YFSETQ. The V end lost 7 bases, the J end lost 6 bases, and 14 bases lay between the germline ends. Per the study methods: Filtering of immunoSEQ junctional sequences could not match full-length read filtering. TCRdb's table, derived via immunoSEQ multiplex PCR, lists solely in-frame clones and lacks some. D and trimming come from the DNA, and the V and J calls and clone size come from that table. This sample has some 510,000 clones; 75% to 85% occur once, and the top ten carry 10% to 15%. Without sorting, samples used about 90 million PBMCs for genomic DNA.

The TCR sequence derives from a middle-aged woman in good health. Some clones in this sample may be carry-over from other donors' samples. The chain carries TRBV5-1 and TRBJ2-7; D ambiguous. The specimen was PBMCs. CDR3 residues: CASSPPASEQYF. As DNA, the CDR3 is TGCGCCAGCTCCCCCCCAGCGAGCGAGCAGTACTTC.